This TCR beta chain was documented in a study of a mutant IDH1 vaccine in newly diagnosed glioma. The wider study: Radiotherapy, temozolomide, or both had been given previously, and both were given to most. Study results and limitations: Under 95% of patients showed vaccine-induced immune responses across multiple MHC alleles. No link was apparently found between pseudoprogression and changes in top peripheral T cell clonotypes.

Time point in this sample: week 35, safety follow-up. Doses consisted of 300 ug of mutant IDH1 20-mer peptide each, paired with topical imiquimod. The assay was immunoSEQ multiplex PCR, and TCRdb's table has in-frame clones only and misses some. The sample lists 26,000 or so clones, less than 85% occurring once. Comment on this clone: The antigen remains unidentified.

Source: PBMCs, taken from a glioma patient whose treatment included an IDH1 peptide vaccine. The sequence derives from a man under 40 with glioma.

The CDR3 region is CASSGGAGTDTQYF. CDR3 nucleotides: TGTGCCAGCAGCGGGGGGGCTGGCACAGATACGCAGTATTTT. The chain joins TRBV7-9 to TRBJ2-3, with D maybe TRBD2 (7 bases). Trimming removed 5 bases from V and 1 base from J, with 10 bases in between. The germline gives CDR1 SEHNR, CDR2 FQNEAQ (reference sequence). The CDR3 consists of 14 residues. The full variable domain, in which reference TRBV7-9 and TRBJ2-3 provide the parts outside the CDR3, is DTGVSQNPRHKITKRGQNVTFRCDPISEHNRLYWYRQTLGQGPEFLTYFQNEAQLEKSRLLSDRFSAERPKGSFSTLEIQRTEQGDSAMYLCASSGGAGTDTQYFGPGTRLTVL.